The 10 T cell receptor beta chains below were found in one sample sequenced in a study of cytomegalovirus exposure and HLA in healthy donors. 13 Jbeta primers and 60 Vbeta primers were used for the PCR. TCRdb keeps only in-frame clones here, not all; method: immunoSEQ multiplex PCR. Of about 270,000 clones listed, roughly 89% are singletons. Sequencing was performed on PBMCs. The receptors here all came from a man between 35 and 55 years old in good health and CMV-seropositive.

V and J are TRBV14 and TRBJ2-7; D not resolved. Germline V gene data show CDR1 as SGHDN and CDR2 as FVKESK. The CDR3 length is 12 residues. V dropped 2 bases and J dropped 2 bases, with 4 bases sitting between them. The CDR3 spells CASSQSPYEQYF. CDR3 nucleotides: TGTGCCAGCAGCCAAAGCCCCTACGAGCAGTACTTC.

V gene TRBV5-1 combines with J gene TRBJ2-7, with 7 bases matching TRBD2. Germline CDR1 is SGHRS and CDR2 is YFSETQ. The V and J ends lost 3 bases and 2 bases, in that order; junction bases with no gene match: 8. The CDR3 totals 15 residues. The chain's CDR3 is CASSSWGGDPYEQYF. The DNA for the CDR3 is TGCGCCAGCAGCTCGTGGGGGGGGGACCCCTACGAGCAGTACTTC. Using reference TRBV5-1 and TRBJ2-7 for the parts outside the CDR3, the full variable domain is KAGVTQTPRYLIKTRGQQVTLSCSPISGHRSVSWYQQTPGQGLQFLFEYFSETQRNKGNFPGRFSGRQFSNSRSEMNVSTLELGDSALYLCASSSWGGDPYEQYFGPGTRLTVT.

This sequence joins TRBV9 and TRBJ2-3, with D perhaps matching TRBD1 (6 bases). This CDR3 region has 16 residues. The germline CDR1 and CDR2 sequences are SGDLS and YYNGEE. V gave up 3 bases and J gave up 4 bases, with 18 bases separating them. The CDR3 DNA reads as TGTGCCAGCAGCGCCCCCCGGACAGATTTCTCAGATACGCAGTATTTT. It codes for CASSAPRTDFSDTQYF.

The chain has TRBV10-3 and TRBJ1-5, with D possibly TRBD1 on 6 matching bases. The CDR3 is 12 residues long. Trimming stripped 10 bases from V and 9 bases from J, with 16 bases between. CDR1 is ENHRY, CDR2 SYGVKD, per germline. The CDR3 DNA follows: TGTGCCACCAACCAGGGCAGGGGGCCCCAGCATTTT. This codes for CATNQGRGPQHF.

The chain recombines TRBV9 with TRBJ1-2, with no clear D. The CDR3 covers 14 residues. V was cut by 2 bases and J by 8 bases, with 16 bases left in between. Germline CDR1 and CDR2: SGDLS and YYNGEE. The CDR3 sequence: CASSVTPEVEGYTF. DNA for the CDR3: TGTGCCAGCAGCGTCACACCGGAGGTAGAAGGCTACACCTTC.

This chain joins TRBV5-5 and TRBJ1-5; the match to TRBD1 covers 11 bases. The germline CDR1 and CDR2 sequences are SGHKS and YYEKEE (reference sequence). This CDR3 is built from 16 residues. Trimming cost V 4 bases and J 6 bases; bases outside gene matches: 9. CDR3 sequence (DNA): TGTGCCAGCAGCCTGGGGACAGGGGGGAGAGGTCAGCCCCAGCATTTT. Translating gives CASSLGTGGRGQPQHF.

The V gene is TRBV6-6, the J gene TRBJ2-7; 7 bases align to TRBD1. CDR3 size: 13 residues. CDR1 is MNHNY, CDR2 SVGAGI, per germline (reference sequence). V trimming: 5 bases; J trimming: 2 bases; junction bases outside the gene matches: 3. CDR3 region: CASSKDRAYEQYF. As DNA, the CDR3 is TGTGCCAGCAGTAAAGACAGGGCCTACGAGCAGTACTTC.

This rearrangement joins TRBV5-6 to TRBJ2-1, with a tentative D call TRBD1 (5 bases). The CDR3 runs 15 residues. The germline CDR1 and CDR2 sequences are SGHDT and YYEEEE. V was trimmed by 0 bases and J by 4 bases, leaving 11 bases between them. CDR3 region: CASSLAQAGYNEQFF. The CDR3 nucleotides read TGTGCCAGCAGCTTGGCCCAGGCAGGGTACAATGAGCAGTTCTTC.

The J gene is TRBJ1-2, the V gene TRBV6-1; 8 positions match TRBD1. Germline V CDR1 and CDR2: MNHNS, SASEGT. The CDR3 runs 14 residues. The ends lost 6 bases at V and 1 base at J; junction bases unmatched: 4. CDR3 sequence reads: CASRKTGVNYGYTF. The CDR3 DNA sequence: TGTGCCAGCAGAAAGACAGGGGTTAACTATGGCTACACCTTC.

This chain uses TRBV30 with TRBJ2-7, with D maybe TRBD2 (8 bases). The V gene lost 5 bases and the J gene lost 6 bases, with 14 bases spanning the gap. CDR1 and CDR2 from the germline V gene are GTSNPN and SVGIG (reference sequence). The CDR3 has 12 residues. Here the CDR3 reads CAWREGAREQYF. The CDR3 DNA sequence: TGTGCCTGGCGGGAGGGGGCGCGCGAGCAGTACTTC.